Each of the 25 T cell receptor beta chains below was sequenced from the same sample in a study of blood T cell repertoires in COVID-19. TCRdb keeps only in-frame clones here, not all; method: immunoSEQ multiplex PCR. The sample shows about 190,000 clones, about 85% of them seen only once. The sequencing sample was made of peripheral blood. All receptors come from a woman of 80 years or more with acute or convalescent COVID-19.

J is TRBJ2-2 and V is TRBV29-1, with D perhaps TRBD1 (6 bases). The CDR3 length is 16 residues. Trimming took off 0 bases at V and 4 bases at J, with 15 bases between the two ends. CDR1 and CDR2 from the germline V gene are SQVTM and ANQGSEA. As DNA, the CDR3 is TGCAGCGTTGAAGATCTACGGACAGTAGGCACCGGGGAGCTGTTTTTT. Translation: CSVEDLRTVGTGELFF.

The CDR3 protein is CASSYVGSSGNTIYF. CDR3 DNA sequence: TGTGCCAGCAGTTATGTAGGGAGCTCTGGAAACACCATATATTTT. V gene TRBV6-5 combines with J gene TRBJ1-3, with D hard to call. Germline CDR1 MNHEY, CDR2 SVGAGI. This CDR3 spans 15 amino acids. V lost 3 bases and J lost 0, with 9 bases in between.

The chain employs TRBV27 and TRBJ2-4, with TRBD1 identical over 10 bases. CDR3 length: 16 amino acids. Germline CDR1 and CDR2: MNHEY and SMNVEV (reference sequence). Trimming at V came to 8 bases and at J to 2 bases, leaving 9 bases not matched to a gene. The CDR3 reads CASGIGQGGTKNIQYF. The CDR3 DNA is TGTGCCAGCGGTATCGGACAGGGGGGGACCAAAAACATTCAGTACTTC.

The CDR3: CASSVYGTGDTGELFF. The CDR3 DNA reads as TGTGCCAGCAGCGTGTACGGGACAGGAGACACCGGGGAGCTGTTTTTT. This chain uses TRBV5-6 with TRBJ2-2; 8 positions match TRBD1. Trimming cost V 4 bases and J 3 bases; bases outside gene matches: 8. The CDR3 has 16 amino acids. From germline, CDR1 is SGHDT and CDR2 YYEEEE.

This chain connects TRBV5-1 to TRBJ2-5; a possible D gene is TRBD2 (5 bases). The germline V gene encodes CDR1 SGHRS and CDR2 YFSETQ. Trimming left V 0 bases short and J 2 bases short, with 14 bases between. CDR3 length equals 16 residues. The CDR3 sequence is CASSLGISALQETQYF. As DNA, the CDR3 is TGCGCCAGCAGCTTGGGAATTAGCGCACTTCAAGAGACCCAGTACTTC. Filled out from reference TRBV5-1 and TRBJ2-5, the complete variable domain reads KAGVTQTPRYLIKTRGQQVTLSCSPISGHRSVSWYQQTPGQGLQFLFEYFSETQRNKGNFPGRFSGRQFSNSRSEMNVSTLELGDSALYLCASSLGISALQETQYFGPGTRLLVL.

The CDR3 here is CASSVLAGEAYNEQFF. In DNA, the CDR3 is TGTGCCAGTAGTGTCCTAGCGGGAGAAGCCTACAATGAGCAGTTCTTC. This sequence joins TRBV19 and TRBJ2-1; the match to TRBD2 covers 10 bases. The trim removed 5 bases at V and 2 bases at J, leaving 6 bases unmatched. Germline V gene lookup returns CDR1 LNHDA and CDR2 SQIVND (reference sequence). This CDR3 is 16 amino acids long.

V gene TRBV19 combines with J gene TRBJ1-5; D is possibly TRBD1 (6 bases). The germline CDR1 and CDR2 sequences are LNHDA and SQIVND (reference sequence). V was pared by 7 bases and J by 6 bases, with 19 bases between. The CDR3 extends over 15 amino acids. This chain's CDR3 is CASKVGRGGVQPQHF. The CDR3 region has the DNA TGTGCCAGTAAAGTTGGCAGGGGAGGGGTTCAGCCCCAGCATTTT.

As for this clone: The germline gene is not matched at one end of the junction; a read error may be the cause. V gene TRBV7-7 combines with J gene TRBJ2-3, with 8 bases lining up with TRBD2. This CDR3 region has 15 residues. Germline loops: CDR1 SSHAT, CDR2 FNYEAQ (reference sequence). The CDR3, as DNA: TGTGCTAGCAGCTTACTAGCGGCTAGCACAGATACGCAGTATTTT. It translates to CASSLLAASTDTQYF.

The V gene is TRBV7-2, the J gene TRBJ1-6, with 8 bases matching TRBD1. Germline trimming cut 4 bases from V and 7 bases from J; bases unmatched to any gene: 6. The CDR3 loop spans 15 amino acids. CDR1 and CDR2 from the germline V gene are SGHTA and FQGNSA. For the CDR3, the DNA is TGTGCCAGCAGCTCGCGGACAGGGTTGAATTCACCCCTCCACTTT. It yields the protein CASSSRTGLNSPLHF.

V is TRBV18 and J is TRBJ2-3, with D possibly being TRBD1 (6 bases). This CDR3 is built from 13 residues. V shed 4 bases and J shed 5 bases, with 10 bases lying between them. Germline loops: CDR1 KGHSH, CDR2 LQKENI. CDR3 coding DNA: TGTGCCAGCTCACACAACAGGGAAGATACGCAGTATTTT. It specifies CASSHNREDTQYF.

The chain employs TRBV2 and TRBJ1-2, with TRBD1 identical over 9 bases. CDR3 length: 17 residues. J lost 2 bases, V lost 6 bases, and 13 bases had no gene match. CDR1 is SNHLY and CDR2 is FYNNEI in the germline V gene. The CDR3 spells CASSVTAAGQGNYGYTF. The CDR3, as DNA: TGTGCCAGCAGCGTAACTGCGGCGGGACAGGGCAACTATGGCTACACCTTC.

The chain carries TRBV6-6 and TRBJ1-3; 9 bases align to TRBD1. The germline V gene encodes CDR1 MNHNY and CDR2 SVGAGI (reference sequence). V lost 1 base to trimming and J lost 2 bases; unmatched junction nucleotides: 3. This CDR3 contains 16 residues. The chain's CDR3 is CASSYYRGLTGNTIYF. CDR3 nucleotides: TGTGCCAGCAGTTACTACAGGGGGCTAACTGGAAACACCATATATTTT.

This chain joins TRBV28 and TRBJ1-5; the D gene is possibly TRBD1 (5 bases). Trimming cost V 8 bases and J 0 bases, with 8 bases left between them. This CDR3 is built from 13 residues. The germline V gene encodes CDR1 MDHEN and CDR2 SYDVKM. The CDR3, as DNA: TGTGCCAGCGACAGTAATAGCAATCAGCCCCAGCATTTT. Residues: CASDSNSNQPQHF.

This clone was found once. The chain is built from TRBV2 and TRBJ2-1; a weak D match, TRBD1 (6 bases). The V end lost 7 bases, the J end lost 0 bases, and 13 bases lay between the germline ends. CDR1 and CDR2 from the germline V gene are SNHLY and FYNNEI. CDR3 length: 15 residues. CDR3 protein: CASMTQGSSYNEQFF. CDR3 DNA sequence: TGTGCCAGCATGACACAGGGTAGCTCCTACAATGAGCAGTTCTTC.

The chain joins TRBV19 to TRBJ2-7; D uncertain. V was shortened by 6 bases and J by 1 base, with 7 bases between the two germline ends. Germline V gives CDR1 LNHDA, CDR2 SQIVND (reference sequence). The CDR3 runs 12 residues. The CDR3 reads CASRGPSYEQYF. The CDR3 DNA reads TGTGCCAGTAGGGGCCCTTCCTACGAGCAGTACTTC.

The V gene is TRBV18, the J gene TRBJ1-2; TRBD1 might be the D (5 bases). Germline CDR1 and CDR2: KGHSH and LQKENI. The CDR3 has 14 residues. Trimming pared 3 bases from V and 4 bases from J, leaving 12 bases between. CDR3 nucleotide sequence: TGTGCCAGCTCACCCAGGGCAGTTGGCTATGGCTACACCTTC. It translates to CASSPRAVGYGYTF.

The gene calls are TRBV6-1 and TRBJ2-4; TRBD1 matches 8 bases. V dropped 3 bases and J dropped 15; count of bases not matched to a gene: 10. The V gene's germline CDR1 is MNHNS and CDR2 SASEGT. The CDR3 length is 13 residues. The CDR3 loop reads CASSEGQEVPVYF. The DNA for the CDR3 is TGTGCCAGCAGTGAGGGACAGGAGGTCCCCGTGTACTTC.

This clone was recorded once. The chain is built from TRBV2 and TRBJ2-5; D perhaps matches TRBD2 (5 bases). V lost 4 bases to trimming and J lost 5 bases, with 8 bases between them. Germline CDR1 is SNHLY and CDR2 is FYNNEI. The CDR3 has 12 residues. The CDR3 protein is CASSVTRETQYF. The CDR3 coding sequence is TGTGCCAGCAGTGTTACTAGGGAGACCCAGTACTTC. Using reference TRBV2 and TRBJ2-5 for the parts outside the CDR3, the full variable domain is EPEVTQTPSHQVTQMGQEVILRCVPISNHLYFYWYRQILGQKVEFLVSFYNNEISEKSEIFDDQFSVERPDGSNFTLKIRSTKLEDSAMYFCASSVTRETQYFGPGTRLLVL.

The rearrangement uses TRBV10-3 and TRBJ1-2; no clear D. CDR3 length equals 12 residues. Trimming stripped 4 bases from V and 4 bases from J, with 7 bases between. The germline gives CDR1 ENHRY, CDR2 SYGVKD. This chain's CDR3 is CAISGAAYGYTF. CDR3 DNA: TGTGCCATCAGTGGGGCCGCCTATGGCTACACCTTC.

The chain recombines TRBV7-2 with TRBJ2-7; 8 bases are shared with TRBD2. CDR1 is SGHTA, CDR2 FQGNSA, per germline. J was trimmed by 5 bases and V by 5 bases; bases with no gene match: 8. CDR3 length: 14 amino acids. As DNA, the CDR3 is TGTGCCAGCAGCACCAGGGCGGGGGGAGACGAGCAGTACTTC. This encodes CASSTRAGGDEQYF. Variable domain in full (rest from reference TRBV7-2 and TRBJ2-7): GAGVSQSPSNKVTEKGKDVELRCDPISGHTALYWYRQSLGQGLEFLIYFQGNSAPDKSGLPSDRFSAERTGGSVSTLTIQRTQQEDSAVYLCASSTRAGGDEQYFGPGTRLTVT.

The CDR3 bases are TGTGCCAGCACCCTTGACCAACTAGTAAACAATGAGCAGTTCTTC. As protein: CASTLDQLVNNEQFF. The J gene is TRBJ2-1, the V gene TRBV6-4, with D possibly matching TRBD2 (5 bases). CDR1 MRHNA and CDR2 SNTAGT come from the germline V gene. The CDR3 runs 15 residues. With 7 bases removed from V and 5 bases from J, the gap between germline ends came to 18 bases.

This clone is a singleton in its sample. This chain connects TRBV10-3 to TRBJ1-1, with D perhaps TRBD1 (5 bases). The V and J ends lost 3 bases and 8 bases respectively, with 7 bases between them. The CDR3 consists of 11 residues. Germline-derived CDR1 and CDR2 are ENHRY and SYGVKD. The CDR3 here is CAISDRTEAFF. The CDR3 nucleotides read TGTGCCATCAGTGATCGGACAGAAGCTTTCTTT.

The rearrangement joins TRBV9 to TRBJ1-2; D ambiguous. The CDR3 has 14 amino acids. Between the trimmed V and J ends, which lost 3 bases and 0 bases, there was a span of 9 bases. CDR1 is SGDLS, CDR2 YYNGEE, per germline. In DNA form, the CDR3 reads TGTGCCAGCAGCGACGGAGGAGCTAACTATGGCTACACCTTC. Translation: CASSDGGANYGYTF. Together with reference TRBV9 and TRBJ1-2, the CDR3 gives the full variable domain: DSGVTQTPKHLITATGQRVTLRCSPRSGDLSVYWYQQSLDQGLQFLIQYYNGEERAKGNILERFSAQQFPDLHSELNLSSLELGDSALYFCASSDGGANYGYTFGSGTRLTVV.

This rearrangement joins TRBV6-2 or TRBV6-3 to TRBJ2-7; TRBD2 agrees at 9 bases. V lost 2 bases to trimming and J lost 5 bases; unmatched junction nucleotides: 7. The CDR3 length is 15 residues. Germline V gene sequence: CDR1 MNHEY, CDR2 SVGEGT. CDR3 region: CASSYGLAGPNEQYF. The CDR3 region has the DNA TGTGCCAGCAGTTACGGGCTAGCGGGACCGAACGAGCAGTACTTC.

This sequence joins TRBV29-1 and TRBJ2-7; D might be TRBD2 (6 bases). Germline V lookup: CDR1 SQVTM, CDR2 ANQGSEA. This CDR3 contains 15 residues. V gave up 0 bases and J gave up 2 bases, with 14 bases separating them. The CDR3 here is CSVEELAGIAYEQYF. The CDR3 bases are TGCAGCGTTGAAGAGCTTGCGGGGATAGCCTACGAGCAGTACTTC.